These 20 T cell receptor beta chains were all obtained from the same sample, sequenced in a study of OX40 agonist ivuxolimab in advanced cancers. Sequencing used immunoSEQ multiplex PCR; TCRdb keeps in-frame clones, though not all of them. The table includes under 80,000 clones, about four fifths detected once. The material was CD4+ or CD8+ T cells sorted from blood, obtained in a trial of the OX40 agonist ivuxolimab. These receptors came from an adult with an advanced solid tumor such as melanoma, head and neck, liver or kidney cancer.

The chain links TRBV5-4 to TRBJ1-4, with D possibly being TRBD1 (5 bases). From germline, CDR1 is SGHNT and CDR2 YYREEE (reference sequence). V lost 0 bases, J lost 7 bases, and 13 bases lay in between. The CDR3 has 15 residues. The CDR3 DNA follows: TGTGCCAGCAGCTTGGAGGGACCAAGGGGTGAAAAACTGTTTTTT. Translation: CASSLEGPRGEKLFF.

The J gene is TRBJ2-1, the V gene TRBV5-6; no definite D call. Germline CDR1 is SGHDT and CDR2 is YYEEEE. CDR3 length equals 15 residues. V was shortened by 1 base and J by 2 bases, with 10 bases between the two germline ends. DNA for the CDR3: TGTGCCAGCAGCTTGTACCTAGGCCCCTACAATGAGCAGTTCTTC. It translates to CASSLYLGPYNEQFF.

This clone occurred once. The rearrangement joins TRBV29-1 to TRBJ1-1; D not certain. The ends were cut back, 4 bases at V and 1 base at J, with 10 bases in the middle. This CDR3 is 13 amino acids long. Germline CDR1 is SQVTM and CDR2 is ANQGSEA. Here the CDR3 reads CSVAEVSNTEAFF. The DNA for the CDR3 is TGCAGCGTTGCTGAAGTATCGAACACTGAAGCTTTCTTT.

The V call is TRBV6-5, the J call TRBJ2-2; 7 positions agree with TRBD1. The CDR3 spans 15 residues. The germline V gene has CDR1 MNHEY and CDR2 SVGAGI. Trimming removed 5 bases from V and 7 bases from J; junction bases left unmatched: 10. The DNA of the CDR3 is TGTGCCAGCAGTGCCCGACAGGGAACGGGCGGGGAGCTGTTTTTT. This sequence encodes CASSARQGTGGELFF.

The chain has TRBV29-1 and TRBJ2-7, with TRBD1 identical over 7 bases. J was trimmed by 0 bases and V by 7 bases; bases with no gene match: 9. CDR3 size: 14 residues. CDR1 and CDR2 (germline): SQVTM, ANQGSEA. The CDR3 nucleotides are TGCAGCGCCCAAGACAGGGTTAGCTCCTACGAGCAGTACTTC. This codes for CSAQDRVSSYEQYF.

This chain links TRBV7-8 with TRBJ2-1, with D possibly being TRBD2 (6 bases). Trimming stripped 6 bases from V and 0 bases from J, with 12 bases between. This CDR3 has 15 amino acids. Germline loops: CDR1 SGHVS, CDR2 FQNEAQ. CDR3 DNA: TGTGCCAGCAGGTCCTCGCGGGGCTCCTACAATGAGCAGTTCTTC. Protein product: CASRSSRGSYNEQFF.

This chain links TRBV5-1 with TRBJ1-1; D remains unclear. Germline loops: CDR1 SGHRS, CDR2 YFSETQ. Trimming shortened V by 4 bases and J by 0 bases, and 7 bases separated the two germline ends. This CDR3 is built from 13 residues. For the CDR3, the DNA is TGCGCCAGCAGCCGCGGGATGAACACTGAAGCTTTCTTT. This sequence encodes CASSRGMNTEAFF.

This clone was seen once. The chain combines TRBV11-3 with TRBJ2-1, with TRBD2 matching 12 bases. CDR3 length: 16 amino acids. Trimming took 5 bases from V and 4 from J; bases not matched to a gene: 6. The germline V gene has CDR1 SGHNT and CDR2 YENEEA. CDR3 nucleotides: TGTGCCAGCAGCCCCGGACTAGCGGGGCCATACAATGAGCAGTTCTTC. This translates into CASSPGLAGPYNEQFF.

The V and J genes are TRBV13 and TRBJ1-2, with D uncertain. The CDR3 is made up of 11 amino acids. Germline CDR1 and CDR2: PRHDT and FYEKMQ (reference sequence). The V end lost 3 bases, the J end lost 7 bases, and 6 bases lay between the germline ends. The CDR3 nucleotides are TGTGCCAGCAGCTTGTCGGGTGGCTACACCTTC. Protein: CASSLSGGYTF. Using reference TRBV13 and TRBJ1-2 for the parts outside the CDR3, the full variable domain is AAGVIQSPRHLIKEKRETATLKCYPIPRHDTVYWYQQGPGQDPQFLISFYEKMQSDKGSIPDRFSAQQFSDYHSELNMSSLELGDSALYFCASSLSGGYTFGSGTRLTVV.

The V call is TRBV18, the J call TRBJ1-4; D gene unclear. There are 13 residues in the CDR3. Looked up from germline, CDR1 is KGHSH and CDR2 is LQKENI. V was trimmed by 1 base and J by 5 bases, leaving 5 bases between them. The CDR3 region has the DNA TGTGCCAGCTCACCACAGCGGAATGAAAAACTGTTTTTT. This gives the protein CASSPQRNEKLFF.

The chain couples TRBV5-4 to TRBJ2-3; 9 nucleotides align to TRBD2. The CDR3 totals 15 residues. Germline V gene sequence: CDR1 SGHNT, CDR2 YYREEE (reference sequence). V was clipped by 3 bases and J by 6 bases; unmatched bases: 8. The CDR3 spells CASSSLAGADDTQYF. The CDR3 bases are TGTGCCAGCAGCTCGTTAGCGGGGGCCGACGATACGCAGTATTTT. The variable domain in full, completed from reference TRBV5-4 and TRBJ2-3, reads ETGVTQSPTHLIKTRGQQVTLRCSSQSGHNTVSWYQQALGQGPQFIFQYYREEENGRGNFPPRFSGLQFPNYSSELNVNALELDDSALYLCASSSLAGADDTQYFGPGTRLTVL.

The V call is TRBV2, the J call TRBJ1-2; D remains unclear. Germline CDR1 is SNHLY and CDR2 is FYNNEI. The V end was cut by 6 bases, the J end by 8 bases, with 19 bases between. The CDR3 spans 14 residues. Written as DNA, the CDR3 is TGTGCCAGCAGCCGGTTGACCGCCCCGGAGGGCTACACCTTC. Its translation is CASSRLTAPEGYTF. Variable domain in full (rest from reference TRBV2 and TRBJ1-2): EPEVTQTPSHQVTQMGQEVILRCVPISNHLYFYWYRQILGQKVEFLVSFYNNEISEKSEIFDDQFSVERPDGSNFTLKIRSTKLEDSAMYFCASSRLTAPEGYTFGSGTRLTVV.

V gene TRBV9 combines with J gene TRBJ1-1; possibly TRBD1 for D (6 bases). The CDR3 consists of 12 residues. Looked up from germline, CDR1 is SGDLS and CDR2 is YYNGEE. V lost 5 bases and J lost 4, with 9 bases in between. This CDR3 is CASRGGGTEAFF. In DNA form, the CDR3 reads TGTGCCAGCAGAGGGGGGGGCACTGAAGCTTTCTTT.

V and J are TRBV5-1 and TRBJ2-5; D not resolved. Per the germline V gene, CDR1 is SGHRS and CDR2 is YFSETQ. This CDR3 has 11 amino acids. Between the trimmed V and J ends, which lost 1 base and 6 bases, there was a span of 4 bases. CDR3 region: CASSLPKTQYF. In DNA, the CDR3 is TGCGCCAGCAGCTTGCCCAAGACCCAGTACTTC.

V is TRBV29-1 and J is TRBJ2-3; 9 nucleotides match TRBD1. The CDR3 extends over 15 amino acids. The junction had 14 bases not matched to a gene; V was cut back by 6 bases and J by 7 bases. Germline V gene data show CDR1 as SQVTM and CDR2 as ANQGSEA. The CDR3 nucleotides read TGCAGCGTGCAGCGGCCGGGACAGGGCAGCCATACGCAGTATTTT. As protein: CSVQRPGQGSHTQYF.

The chain employs TRBV6-5 and TRBJ1-2; 7 bases match TRBD1. This CDR3 has 12 residues. Germline CDR1 and CDR2: MNHEY and SVGAGI. J lost 8 bases, V lost 8 bases, and 8 bases had no gene match. DNA for the CDR3: TGTGCCAGCTTCGGGACAGTTCTAGGCTACACCTTC. Translated, it gives CASFGTVLGYTF.

This rearrangement joins TRBV5-5 to TRBJ1-2; D ambiguous. Germline V gene data show CDR1 as SGHKS and CDR2 as YYEKEE (reference sequence). The germline V and J ends were trimmed by 2 bases and 8 bases, with 7 bases remaining between them. The CDR3 is 11 amino acids. The CDR3 coding sequence is TGTGCCAGCAGCTTTAAACAGGGCTACACCTTC. Protein: CASSFKQGYTF.

Only one count was recorded for this clone. V is TRBV2 and J is TRBJ2-1; TRBD2 aligns across 7 bases. The CDR3 is made up of 12 amino acids. Trimming at V came to 8 bases and at J to 6 bases, leaving 4 bases not matched to a gene. Germline loops: CDR1 SNHLY, CDR2 FYNNEI. In DNA form, the CDR3 reads TGTGCCAGCGCAGCGGGGTTCAATGAGCAGTTCTTC. This codes for CASAAGFNEQFF. The full variable domain, in which reference TRBV2 and TRBJ2-1 provide the parts outside the CDR3, is EPEVTQTPSHQVTQMGQEVILRCVPISNHLYFYWYRQILGQKVEFLVSFYNNEISEKSEIFDDQFSVERPDGSNFTLKIRSTKLEDSAMYFCASAAGFNEQFFGPGTRLTVL.

This clone is medium-sized. Different DNA sequences within this sample yield the same CDR3. This rearrangement joins TRBV4-2 to TRBJ2-1, with TRBD2 as a possible D gene (6 bases). With 0 bases removed from V and 0 bases from J, the gap between germline ends came to 9 bases. CDR1 is LGHNA and CDR2 is YNFKEQ in the germline V gene. This CDR3 contains 16 residues. The CDR3 DNA is TGTGCCAGCAGCCAAGAGGCGACTAGCTCCTACAATGAGCAGTTCTTC. It translates to CASSQEATSSYNEQFF.

Note on this clone: This clone may be a read error of a much larger clone one base away. The chain links TRBV7-2 to TRBJ2-2; TRBD1 is a possible D gene (5 bases). This CDR3 spans 17 amino acids. Germline V gene lookup returns CDR1 SGHTA and CDR2 FQGNSA. Trimming removed 4 bases at V and 4 bases at J, with 19 bases between. The chain's CDR3 is CTSSSRQFLASTGELFF. CDR3 coding DNA: TGTACCAGCAGCTCTAGACAGTTTCTGGCGAGCACCGGGGAGCTGTTTTTT.